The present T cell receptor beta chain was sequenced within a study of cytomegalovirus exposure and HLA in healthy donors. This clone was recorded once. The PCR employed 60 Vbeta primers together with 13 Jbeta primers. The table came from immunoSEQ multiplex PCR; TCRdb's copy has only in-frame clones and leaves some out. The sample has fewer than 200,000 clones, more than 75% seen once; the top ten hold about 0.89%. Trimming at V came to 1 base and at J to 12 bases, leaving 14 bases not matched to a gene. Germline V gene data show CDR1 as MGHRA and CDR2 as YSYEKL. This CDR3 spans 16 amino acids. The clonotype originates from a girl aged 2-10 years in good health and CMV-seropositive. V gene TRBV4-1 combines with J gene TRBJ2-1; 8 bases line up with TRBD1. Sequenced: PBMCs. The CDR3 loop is CASSQGPGQATMGQFF. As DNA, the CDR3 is TGCGCCAGCAGCCAAGGTCCGGGACAGGCTACAATGGGGCAGTTCTTC.